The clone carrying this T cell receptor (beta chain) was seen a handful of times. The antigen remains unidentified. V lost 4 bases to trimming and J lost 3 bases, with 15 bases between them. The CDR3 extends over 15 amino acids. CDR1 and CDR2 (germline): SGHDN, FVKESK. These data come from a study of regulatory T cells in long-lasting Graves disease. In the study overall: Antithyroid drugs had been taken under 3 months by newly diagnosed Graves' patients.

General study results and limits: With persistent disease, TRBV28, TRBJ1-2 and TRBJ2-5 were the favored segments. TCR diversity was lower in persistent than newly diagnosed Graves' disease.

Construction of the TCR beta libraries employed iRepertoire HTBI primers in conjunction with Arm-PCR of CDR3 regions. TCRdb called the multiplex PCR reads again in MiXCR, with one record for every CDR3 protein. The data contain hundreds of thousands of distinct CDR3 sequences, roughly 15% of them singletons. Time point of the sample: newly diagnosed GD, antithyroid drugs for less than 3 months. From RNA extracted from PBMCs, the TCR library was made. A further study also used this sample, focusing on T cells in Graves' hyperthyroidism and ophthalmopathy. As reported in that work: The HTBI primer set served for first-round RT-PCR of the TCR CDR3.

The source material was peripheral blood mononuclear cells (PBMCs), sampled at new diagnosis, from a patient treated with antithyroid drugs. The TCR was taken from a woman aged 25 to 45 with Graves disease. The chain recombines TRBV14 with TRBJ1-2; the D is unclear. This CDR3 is CASSPLAGVYYGYTF. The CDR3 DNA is TGTGCCAGCAGCCCACTCGCCGGGGTTTACTATGGCTACACCTTC.